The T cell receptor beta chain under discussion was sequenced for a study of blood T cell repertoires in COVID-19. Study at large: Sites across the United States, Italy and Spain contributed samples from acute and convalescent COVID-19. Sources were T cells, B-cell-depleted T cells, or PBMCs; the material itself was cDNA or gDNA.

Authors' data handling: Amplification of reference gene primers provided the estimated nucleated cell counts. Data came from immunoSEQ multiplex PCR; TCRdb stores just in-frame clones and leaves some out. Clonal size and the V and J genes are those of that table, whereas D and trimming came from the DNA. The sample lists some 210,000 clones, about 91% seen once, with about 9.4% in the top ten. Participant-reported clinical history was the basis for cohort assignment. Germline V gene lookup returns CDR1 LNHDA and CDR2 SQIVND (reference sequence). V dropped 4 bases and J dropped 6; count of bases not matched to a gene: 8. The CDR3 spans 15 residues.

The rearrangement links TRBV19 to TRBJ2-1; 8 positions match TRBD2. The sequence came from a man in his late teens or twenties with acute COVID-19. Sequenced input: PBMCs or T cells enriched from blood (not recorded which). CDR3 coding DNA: TGTGCCAGTAGTAGGGCCGGGACTAGTGGCAATGAGCAGTTCTTC. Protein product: CASSRAGTSGNEQFF.